What follows are 27 T cell receptor beta chains derived from one specimen sequenced in a study of beta chain features in type 1 diabetes. Study-wide findings and caveats: Type 1 diabetes patients had TCRB CDR3s that were shorter (moderately but significantly so) in all four CD4+ subsets.

These receptors have no identified antigens. The isolated RNA, all of it, was reverse transcribed, so expressed TCRB transcripts were what got sequenced. Assay used: immunoSEQ multiplex PCR; TCRdb lists only in-frame clones, some missing. The sample contains around 690,000 clones, around 12% of which appear only once. The sequencing sample was made of naive CD4+ T cells from blood. These receptors were taken from a young man with type 1 diabetes.

This clone was detected a few times. The V and J genes are TRBV9 and TRBJ1-3; D may be TRBD1 (6 bases). Germline CDR1 reads SGDLS; CDR2 reads YYNGEE. The CDR3 consists of 13 residues. V was pared by 3 bases and J by 3 bases, with 7 bases between. This CDR3 is CASSAGVGNTIYF. The CDR3, as DNA: TGTGCCAGCAGCGCAGGGGTTGGAAACACCATATATTTT.

Only a few counts were recorded for this clone. The V call is TRBV6-5, the J call TRBJ1-5, with TRBD1 matching over 7 bases. The CDR3 spans 14 residues. The germline V gene has CDR1 MNHEY and CDR2 SVGAGI. The J segment lost 4 bases and the V segment lost 5 bases, leaving 5 bases of the junction unmatched. In DNA form, the CDR3 reads TGTGCCAGCAGTGACGGGACAGAGAATCAGCCCCAGCATTTT. It translates to CASSDGTENQPQHF.

This clone showed up just a few times. V usage is TRBV5-1 and J usage is TRBJ2-3, with 10 bases lining up with TRBD2. The V gene end was trimmed by 5 bases and the J gene end by 0 bases; junction bases not matched to a gene: 9. The CDR3 consists of 17 residues. CDR1 and CDR2 (germline): SGHRS, YFSETQ. CDR3 region: CASRPFGLAASTDTQYF. Here the CDR3 DNA reads TGCGCCAGCAGGCCCTTTGGACTAGCGGCCAGCACAGATACGCAGTATTTT.

This clone has more than one count but fewer than ten. This chain links TRBV7-3 with TRBJ2-1, with 12 nucleotides matching TRBD2. The CDR3 is made up of 16 amino acids. Per the germline V gene, CDR1 is SGHTA and CDR2 is FQGTGA. The J segment lost 4 bases and the V segment lost 0 bases, leaving 1 base of the junction unmatched. The CDR3 sequence: CASSLTGTSGYNEQFF. The DNA of the CDR3 is TGTGCCAGCAGCTTAACCGGGACTAGCGGGTACAATGAGCAGTTCTTC.

Written as DNA, the CDR3 is TGTGCCAGCAGCCAAGAATCGGGGGCCCCTCTCGATACGCAGTATTTT. Amino acid sequence: CASSQESGAPLDTQYF. J is TRBJ2-3 and V is TRBV14; either TRBD1 or TRBD2 may supply D (6 bases each). This CDR3 contains 16 residues. Trimming took 0 bases from V and 6 from J, leaving 16 bases between them. Germline CDR1 and CDR2: SGHDN and FVKESK.

This rearrangement joins TRBV9 to TRBJ2-5, with D unclear. The CDR3 has 15 amino acids. Germline V CDR1 and CDR2: SGDLS, YYNGEE. The V end lost 4 bases, the J end lost 4 bases, and 17 bases lay between the germline ends. Here the CDR3 reads CASSPNLGLGETQYF. The CDR3 region has the DNA TGTGCCAGCAGCCCTAACCTCGGGTTGGGAGAGACCCAGTACTTC.

The table lists this clone with a few counts. The chain links TRBV19 to TRBJ1-6; 8 nucleotides agree with TRBD1. CDR1 and CDR2 (germline): LNHDA, SQIVND (reference sequence). The CDR3 extends over 16 amino acids. After removal of 3 bases from V and 5 bases from J, the junction contained 6 bases not matched to a gene. The CDR3: CASSILQGGDNSPLHF. CDR3 DNA: TGTGCCAGTAGTATTCTACAGGGGGGTGATAATTCACCCCTCCACTTT.

The chain is built from TRBV6-6 and TRBJ1-1; D is ambiguous. Per germline, CDR1 MNHNY and CDR2 SVGAGI (reference sequence). The V gene lost 4 bases and the J gene lost 2 bases, with 8 bases spanning the gap. This CDR3 contains 13 residues. CDR3 sequence reads: CASSFTENTEAFF. The CDR3 region has the DNA TGTGCCAGCAGTTTCACAGAAAACACTGAAGCTTTCTTT.

This clone was seen only a few times. The chain carries TRBV27 and TRBJ2-3, with 8 bases aligning to TRBD2. V gave up 5 bases and J gave up 1 base; unmatched junction bases: 5. The CDR3 is made up of 15 amino acids. Germline lookup yields CDR1 MNHEY and CDR2 SMNVEV (reference sequence). The CDR3 region has the DNA TGTGCCAGCAGTCTAGCACTAGCGGGCACAGATACGCAGTATTTT. This codes for CASSLALAGTDTQYF.

This clone was seen a handful of times. V is TRBV9 and J is TRBJ1-6; TRBD1 aligns across 7 bases. With 3 bases clipped from V and 6 bases from J, the junction kept 9 bases outside the gene matches. Germline lookup yields CDR1 SGDLS and CDR2 YYNGEE. The CDR3 extends over 16 amino acids. The CDR3 DNA reads as TGTGCCAGCAGCGATCGACAGGGCATGGTTAATTCACCCCTCCACTTT. Amino acids: CASSDRQGMVNSPLHF.

The J gene is TRBJ2-5, the V gene TRBV10-3; D remains ambiguous. Trimming cost V 0 bases and J 7 bases, with 12 bases left between them. The CDR3 is 14 residues long. The germline CDR1 and CDR2 sequences are ENHRY and SYGVKD. CDR3 sequence: CAISESGVIGTQYF. CDR3 bases: TGTGCCATCAGTGAGTCTGGGGTTATCGGGACCCAGTACTTC.

V is TRBV18 and J is TRBJ2-2, with unresolved D. V was trimmed by 6 bases and J by 0 bases, leaving 8 bases between them. The CDR3 contains 14 residues. The germline gives CDR1 KGHSH, CDR2 LQKENI. This chain's CDR3 is CASSSAANTGELFF. Here the CDR3 DNA reads TGTGCCAGCTCCTCGGCAGCGAACACCGGGGAGCTGTTTTTT. Using reference TRBV18 and TRBJ2-2 for the parts outside the CDR3, the full variable domain is NAGVMQNPRHLVRRRGQEARLRCSPMKGHSHVYWYRQLPEEGLKFMVYLQKENIIDESGMPKERFSAEFPKEGPSILRIQQVVRGDSAAYFCASSSAANTGELFFGEGSRLTVL.

V gene TRBV7-6 combines with J gene TRBJ2-3, with D unclear. The germline V and J ends were trimmed by 2 bases and 4 bases, with 4 bases remaining between them. Germline CDR1 and CDR2: SGHVS and FNYEAQ. The CDR3 is 12 amino acids. The CDR3 sequence is CASSLLSDTQYF. The DNA for the CDR3 is TGTGCCAGCAGCTTATTATCAGATACGCAGTATTTT. Full variable domain (outside the CDR3, taken from reference TRBV7-6 and TRBJ2-3): GAGVSQSPRYKVTKRGQDVALRCDPISGHVSLYWYRQALGQGPEFLTYFNYEAQQDKSGLPNDRFSAERPEGSISTLTIQRTEQRDSAMYRCASSLLSDTQYFGPGTRLTVL.

This clone was seen only a few times. The V and J genes are TRBV5-4 and TRBJ2-7; 8 bases line up with TRBD1. The junction had 12 bases not matched to a gene; V was cut back by 6 bases and J by 1 base. CDR1 is SGHNT and CDR2 is YYREEE in the germline V gene (reference sequence). This CDR3 has 16 amino acids. DNA for the CDR3: TGTGCCAGCACCGATCTACAAGGGACAGGTTCCTACGAGCAGTACTTC. Translated, it gives CASTDLQGTGSYEQYF.

This clone was detected a few times. The chain carries TRBV15 and TRBJ2-3; the match to TRBD2 covers 15 bases. With V trimmed by 1 base and J by 2 bases, 4 bases remained unmatched. The CDR3 sequence is 18 residues long. The germline V gene has CDR1 LNHNV and CDR2 YYDKDF (reference sequence). The CDR3 sequence is CATSRGTSGGADTDTQYF. In DNA form, the CDR3 reads TGTGCCACCAGCAGAGGGACTAGCGGGGGGGCCGACACAGATACGCAGTATTTT. Full variable domain (missing parts from reference TRBV15 and TRBJ2-3): DAMVIQNPRYQVTQFGKPVTLSCSQTLNHNVMYWYQQKSSQAPKLLFHYYDKDFNNEADTPDNFQSRRPNTSFCFLDIRSPGLGDTAMYLCATSRGTSGGADTDTQYFGPGTRLTVL.

The chain uses TRBV29-1 and TRBJ1-6; a possible D gene is TRBD1 (5 bases). V was pared by 6 bases and J by 11 bases, with 20 bases between. Per the germline V gene, CDR1 is SQVTM and CDR2 is ANQGSEA. The length of the CDR3 is 14 residues. The CDR3 protein is CSVRIGAWEAPLHF. The CDR3, as DNA: TGCAGCGTCCGTATTGGGGCGTGGGAGGCACCCCTCCACTTT.

This chain joins TRBV7-2 and TRBJ2-1, with 8 nucleotides matching TRBD2. CDR1 is SGHTA, CDR2 FQGNSA, per germline. The CDR3 is 15 amino acids. The trim removed 3 bases at V and 5 bases at J, leaving 6 bases unmatched. For the CDR3, the DNA is TGTGCCAGCAGCTTCCCCGGGACTAGGGACAATGAGCAGTTCTTC. This codes for CASSFPGTRDNEQFF.

This chain uses TRBV4-3 with TRBJ1-1, with D perhaps TRBD1 (6 bases). Trimming removed 4 bases from V and 0 bases from J, with 9 bases in between. This CDR3 comprises 14 residues. Germline CDR1 and CDR2: LGHNA and YSLEER. CDR3 in amino acids: CASSPDRLNTEAFF. The CDR3 DNA is TGCGCCAGCAGCCCGGACAGATTGAACACTGAAGCTTTCTTT.

The chain employs TRBV11-2 and TRBJ1-2; no reliable D call. CDR1 is SGHAT, CDR2 FQNNGV, per germline. Between the trimmed V and J ends, which lost 5 bases and 3 bases, there was a span of 13 bases. CDR3 length equals 14 residues. The CDR3 DNA reads as TGTGCCAGCAGCCCCTTTGAGGGAGACTATGGCTACACCTTC. Residues: CASSPFEGDYGYTF. Based on the CDR3 plus reference TRBV11-2 and TRBJ1-2, the full variable domain is EAGVAQSPRYKIIEKRQSVAFWCNPISGHATLYWYQQILGQGPKLLIQFQNNGVVDDSQLPKDRFSAERLKGVDSTLKIQPAKLEDSAVYLCASSPFEGDYGYTFGSGTRLTVV.

The rearrangement joins TRBV15 to TRBJ2-1; TRBD1 matches at 7 bases. The CDR3 loop spans 14 amino acids. The V and J ends lost 3 bases and 7 bases, in that order; junction bases with no gene match: 6. The germline gives CDR1 LNHNV, CDR2 YYDKDF (reference sequence). The CDR3 region is CATSSHRGLNEQFF. CDR3 coding DNA: TGTGCCACCAGCAGCCACAGGGGTTTAAATGAGCAGTTCTTC.

The CDR3 is CASSTWDRGKNWGNQPQHF. DNA of the CDR3: TGTGCCAGTAGTACCTGGGACAGGGGTAAAAATTGGGGCAATCAGCCCCAGCATTTT. The V and J genes are TRBV19 and TRBJ1-5; 10 nucleotides line up with TRBD1. From germline, CDR1 is LNHDA and CDR2 SQIVND (reference sequence). The CDR3 length is 19 residues. V shed 4 bases and J 2 bases; nucleotides not matched to a gene: 14.

The chain joins TRBV5-4 to TRBJ2-1, with 8 bases that match TRBD1. Per germline, CDR1 SGHNT and CDR2 YYREEE (reference sequence). After removal of 1 base from V and 4 bases from J, the junction contained 4 bases not matched to a gene. CDR3 length: 15 amino acids. The CDR3 nucleotides are TGTGCCAGCAGCTTGCAGACAGGGGATTACAATGAGCAGTTCTTC. This encodes CASSLQTGDYNEQFF. Full variable domain (outside the CDR3, taken from reference TRBV5-4 and TRBJ2-1): ETGVTQSPTHLIKTRGQQVTLRCSSQSGHNTVSWYQQALGQGPQFIFQYYREEENGRGNFPPRFSGLQFPNYSSELNVNALELDDSALYLCASSLQTGDYNEQFFGPGTRLTVL.

The chain recombines TRBV28 with TRBJ2-3; 8 bases are shared with TRBD2. Germline V gene sequence: CDR1 MDHEN, CDR2 SYDVKM. This CDR3 has 15 amino acids. The junction had 8 bases not matched to a gene; V was cut back by 8 bases and J by 1 base. Written as DNA, the CDR3 is TGTGCCAGCTCCGTTGGGACTAGGGGCACAGATACGCAGTATTTT. Protein sequence: CASSVGTRGTDTQYF.

V usage is TRBV9 and J usage is TRBJ1-1; D ambiguous. V lost 0 bases, J lost 1 base, and 13 bases lay in between. Per the germline V gene, CDR1 is SGDLS and CDR2 is YYNGEE. The CDR3 runs to 16 residues. CDR3 nucleotide sequence: TGTGCCAGCAGCGTAGCTCTCCCGGGCCAGAACACTGAAGCTTTCTTT. It is translated as CASSVALPGQNTEAFF.

The rearrangement uses TRBV4-1 and TRBJ2-1; 10 bases agree with TRBD2. This CDR3 contains 19 residues. V lost 0 bases to trimming and J lost 2 bases; unmatched junction nucleotides: 10. CDR1 is MGHRA, CDR2 YSYEKL, per germline. Here the CDR3 reads CASSQEERRAGGPYNEQFF. The CDR3 region has the DNA TGCGCCAGCAGCCAAGAGGAACGGAGAGCGGGGGGGCCCTACAATGAGCAGTTCTTC.

This clone was seen a handful of times. The chain is built from TRBV27 and TRBJ2-1, with D tentatively TRBD1 (6 bases). Per the germline V gene, CDR1 is MNHEY and CDR2 is SMNVEV (reference sequence). CDR3 length: 16 residues. The ends were cut back, 8 bases at V and 4 bases at J, with 21 bases in the middle. The CDR3 reads CASGQTGSWDYNEQFF. DNA of the CDR3: TGTGCCAGCGGTCAAACAGGGTCCTGGGATTACAATGAGCAGTTCTTC.

This clone was detected only a few times. J is TRBJ2-7 and V is TRBV29-1; tentatively, D is TRBD1 or TRBD2 (5 bases each). There are 13 residues in the CDR3. V was clipped by 1 base and J by 7 bases, with 14 bases between them. CDR1 and CDR2 from the germline V gene are SQVTM and ANQGSEA. The CDR3 nucleotides are TGCAGCGTTGAAGCCGACCTAGGGGAGGAGCAGTACTTC. It translates to CSVEADLGEEQYF.